This T cell receptor beta chain was retrieved from a study of blood T cell repertoires in COVID-19. Turning to the study itself: Acute and convalescent COVID-19 samples came from the United States, Italy and Spain.

Produced via immunoSEQ multiplex PCR; TCRdb's table is partial and in-frame only. Among more than 450,000 clones listed, approximately 86% were seen once. Those who participated ranged in age from about 18 to 95 years and resided in 20 to 30 US areas. In assigning cohorts, the study relied on participant-reported clinical history. Donors in Cohort 3 who had recovered were those with two negative PCRs, healthcare professional clearance, or resolution of their symptoms. With V trimmed by 7 bases and J by 8 bases, 5 bases remained unmatched. Germline-derived CDR1 and CDR2 are LNHDA and SQIVND (reference sequence). This CDR3 is built from 12 residues.

The V call is TRBV19, the J call TRBJ1-2; 9 bases map to TRBD1. The sequencing sample was made of PBMCs or T cells enriched from blood (not recorded which). This receptor was identified in a woman aged 18-29 years who had recovered from COVID-19. This CDR3 is CASKATGGGYTF. CDR3 DNA sequence: TGTGCCAGTAAAGCCACAGGGGGCGGCTACACCTTC.